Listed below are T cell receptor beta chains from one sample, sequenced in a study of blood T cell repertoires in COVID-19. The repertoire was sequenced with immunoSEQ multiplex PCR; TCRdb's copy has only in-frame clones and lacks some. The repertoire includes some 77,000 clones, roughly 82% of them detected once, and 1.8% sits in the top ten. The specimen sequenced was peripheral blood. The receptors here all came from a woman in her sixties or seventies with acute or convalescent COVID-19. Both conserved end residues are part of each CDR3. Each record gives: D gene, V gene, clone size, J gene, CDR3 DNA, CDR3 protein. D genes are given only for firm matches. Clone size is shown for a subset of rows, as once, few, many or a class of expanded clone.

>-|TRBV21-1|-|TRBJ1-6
-
CASSKVGRGTGNSPLHF
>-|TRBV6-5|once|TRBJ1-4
TGTGCCAGCAGTTACGGGGGCGCGCCTAATGAAAAACTGTTTTTT
CASSYGGAPNEKLFF
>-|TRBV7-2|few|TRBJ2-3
TGTGCCAGCAGCCTAAATGGCGGGGCTAGCACAGATACGCAGTATTTT
CASSLNGGASTDTQYF
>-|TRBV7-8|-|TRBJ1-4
TGTGCCAGCAGCTTAGGTTACGGGGTCGGTGAAAAACTGTTTTTT
CASSLGYGVGEKLFF
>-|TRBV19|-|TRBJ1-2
TGTGCCAGTAGCCAGGGTGCTAACTATGGCTACACCTTC
CASSQGANYGYTF
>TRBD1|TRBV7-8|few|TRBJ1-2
TGTGCCAGCAGCTTAGGGATACAGGGGCCCTATGGCTACACCTTC
CASSLGIQGPYGYTF
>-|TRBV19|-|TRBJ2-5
TGTGCCAGTAGTTTCTCACGGTTCCAAGAGACCCAGTACTTC
CASSFSRFQETQYF
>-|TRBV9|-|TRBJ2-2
TGTGCCAGCAGCGTCATGGGCCGGGGCACCGGGGAGCTGTTTTTT
CASSVMGRGTGELFF
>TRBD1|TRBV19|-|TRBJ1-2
TGTGCCACCAGGGCGGGACAGGGTAACTTTTACTATGGCTACACCTTC
CATRAGQGNFYYGYTF
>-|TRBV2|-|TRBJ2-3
TGTGCCAGCAGTGGGTCCCGGGAGCTTAACACAGATACGCAGTATTTT
CASSGSRELNTDTQYF
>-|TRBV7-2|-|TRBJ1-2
TGTGCCAGCGCTCTTGGGGCGTCACGAAGCTATGGCTACACCTTC
CASALGASRSYGYTF
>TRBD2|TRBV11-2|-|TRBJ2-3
TGTGCCAGCAGCTTACTCGGGGGGACGAGCACAGATACGCAGTATTTT
CASSLLGGTSTDTQYF
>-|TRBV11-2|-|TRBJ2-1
TGTGCCAGCAGCTTCTCCGTCTCCTACAATGAGCAGTTCTTC
CASSFSVSYNEQFF
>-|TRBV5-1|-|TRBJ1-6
TGCGCCAGCGGCCAGGAATGGAACTCACCCCTCCACTTT
CASGQEWNSPLHF
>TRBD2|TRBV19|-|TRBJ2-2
TGTGCCAGTAGTAGGCTAGCGGGAGCCGGCACCGGGGAGCTGTTTTTT
CASSRLAGAGTGELFF
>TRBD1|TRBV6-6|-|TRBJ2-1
TGTGCCAGCAACCCACAGGGGTTGGGTGAGCAGTTCTTC
CASNPQGLGEQFF
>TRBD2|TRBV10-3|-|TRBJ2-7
TGTGCCATCAGTGAGTCGGCTAGCGGGAAGGCCGAGCAGTACTTC
CAISESASGKAEQYF
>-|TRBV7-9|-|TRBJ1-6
TGTGCCAGCAGCCCGGCTAGCGGGGGACGTAATTCACCCCTCCACTTT
CASSPASGGRNSPLHF
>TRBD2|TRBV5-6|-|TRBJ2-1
TGTGCCAGCAGCTTGGACGGGACTAGCGGGACCGGGTGGGATGAGCAGTTCTTC
CASSLDGTSGTGWDEQFF
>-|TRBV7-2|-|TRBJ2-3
TGTGCCAGCAGCTCCGGGGGCACAGATACGCAGTATTTT
CASSSGGTDTQYF
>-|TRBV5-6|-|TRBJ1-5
TGTGCCAGCAGCGTGGGGGGGCGTCAGCCCCAGCATTTT
CASSVGGRQPQHF
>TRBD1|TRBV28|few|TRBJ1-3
TGTGCCAGCAGTCCGACAGGGGGCCACACCATATATTTT
CASSPTGGHTIYF
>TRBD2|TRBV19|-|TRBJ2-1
TGTGCCAGTAGGACCGGGACTAGCGAGAACTACAATGAGCAGTTCTTC
CASRTGTSENYNEQFF
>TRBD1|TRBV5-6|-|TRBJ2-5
TGTGCCAGCAGTGCAACCGGGACAGGGGTAGAGACCCAGTACTTC
CASSATGTGVETQYF
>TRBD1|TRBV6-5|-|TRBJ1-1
TGTGCCAGCAGTCAATCAGGGGGTCGCACTGAAGCTTTCTTT
CASSQSGGRTEAFF
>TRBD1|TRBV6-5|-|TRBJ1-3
TGTGCCAGCAGTACAGGGGACCCTGGAAACACCATATATTTT
CASSTGDPGNTIYF